These 2 T cell receptor beta chains were all obtained from the same sample, sequenced in a study of cytomegalovirus exposure and HLA in healthy donors. Libraries were prepared by immunoSEQ multiplex PCR; TCRdb keeps only in-frame clonotypes and omits some of them. The data hold around 130,000 clones, with 88% observed a single time. The specimen was PBMCs. The receptor set was obtained from a man between 25 and 39 years old in good health and CMV-seronegative.

This clone was counted only a few times. The chain employs TRBV27 and TRBJ2-3; a weak D match, TRBD1 (5 bases). CDR3 size: 15 residues. Between the trimmed V and J ends, which lost 2 bases and 4 bases, there was a span of 13 bases. Germline values: CDR1 MNHEY, CDR2 SMNVEV (reference sequence). The CDR3 sequence: CASSLQAGSPDTQYF. The CDR3, as DNA: TGTGCCAGCAGTTTACAGGCAGGGTCCCCAGATACGCAGTATTTT.

The V call is TRBV21-1, the J call TRBJ2-7; the DNA was not compared with TRBD1, the D call given in the table. TRBV21-1 is listed as a pseudogene. There are 13 residues in the CDR3. CDR3 protein: CASSTVRGYEQYF. As DNA, the CDR3 is TGTGCCAGCAGCACAGTAAGGGGCTACGAGCAGTACTTC.